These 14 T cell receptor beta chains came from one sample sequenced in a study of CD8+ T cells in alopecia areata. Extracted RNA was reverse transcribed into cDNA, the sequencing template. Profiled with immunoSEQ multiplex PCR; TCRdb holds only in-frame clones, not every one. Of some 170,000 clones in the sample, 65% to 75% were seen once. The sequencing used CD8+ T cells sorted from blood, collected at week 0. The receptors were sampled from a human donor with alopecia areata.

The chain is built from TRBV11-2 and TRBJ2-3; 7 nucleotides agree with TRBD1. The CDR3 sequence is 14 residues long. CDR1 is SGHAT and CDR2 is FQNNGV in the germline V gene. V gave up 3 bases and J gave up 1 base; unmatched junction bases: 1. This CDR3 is CASSFGQGTDTQYF. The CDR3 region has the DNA TGTGCCAGCAGCTTTGGACAGGGCACAGATACGCAGTATTTT.

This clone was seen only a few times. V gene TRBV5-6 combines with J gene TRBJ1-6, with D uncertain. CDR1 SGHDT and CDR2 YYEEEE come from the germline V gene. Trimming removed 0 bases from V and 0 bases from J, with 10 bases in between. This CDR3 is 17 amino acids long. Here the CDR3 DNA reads TGTGCCAGCAGCTTGGAGTCAGCCAGCTCCTATAATTCACCCCTCCACTTT. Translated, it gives CASSLESASSYNSPLHF.

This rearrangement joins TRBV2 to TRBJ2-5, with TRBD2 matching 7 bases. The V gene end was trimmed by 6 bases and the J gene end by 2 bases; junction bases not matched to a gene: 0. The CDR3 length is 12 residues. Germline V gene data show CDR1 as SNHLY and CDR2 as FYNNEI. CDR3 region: CASRGGQETQYF. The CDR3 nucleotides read TGTGCCAGCAGGGGGGGGCAAGAGACCCAGTACTTC.

As DNA, the CDR3 is TGCAGCGTCGCCGGGACTAGCGGGGGGCATGCAACAGATACGCAGTATTTT. Its protein is CSVAGTSGGHATDTQYF. V usage is TRBV29-1 and J usage is TRBJ2-3; TRBD2 agrees at 15 bases. CDR1 and CDR2 from the germline V gene are SQVTM and ANQGSEA. V trimming: 6 bases; J trimming: 3 bases; junction bases outside the gene matches: 10. This CDR3 has 17 residues.

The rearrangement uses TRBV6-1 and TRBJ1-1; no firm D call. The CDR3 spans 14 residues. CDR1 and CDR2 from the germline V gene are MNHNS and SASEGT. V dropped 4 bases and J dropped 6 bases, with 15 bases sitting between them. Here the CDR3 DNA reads TGTGCCAGCAGTGTCAGGCAGGTTGGCGCTGAAGCTTTCTTT. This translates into CASSVRQVGAEAFF.

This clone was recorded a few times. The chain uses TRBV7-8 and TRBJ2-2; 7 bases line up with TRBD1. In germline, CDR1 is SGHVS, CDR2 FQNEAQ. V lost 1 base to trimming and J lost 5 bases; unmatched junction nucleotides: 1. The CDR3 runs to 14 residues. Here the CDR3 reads CASSLETGTGELFF. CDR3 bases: TGTGCCAGCAGCTTAGAGACAGGGACCGGGGAGCTGTTTTTT.

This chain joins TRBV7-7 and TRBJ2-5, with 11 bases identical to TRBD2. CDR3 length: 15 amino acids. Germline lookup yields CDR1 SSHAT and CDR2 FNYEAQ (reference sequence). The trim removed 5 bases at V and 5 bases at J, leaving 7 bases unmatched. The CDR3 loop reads CASSTGTSGTETQYF. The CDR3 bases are TGTGCCAGCAGCACCGGGACTAGCGGTACGGAGACCCAGTACTTC.

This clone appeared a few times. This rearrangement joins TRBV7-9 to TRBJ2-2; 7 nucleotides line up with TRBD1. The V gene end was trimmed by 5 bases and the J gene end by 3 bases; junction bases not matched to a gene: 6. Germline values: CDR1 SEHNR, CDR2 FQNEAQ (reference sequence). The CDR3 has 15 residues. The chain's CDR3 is CASSPDRVHTGELFF. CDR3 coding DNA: TGTGCCAGCAGCCCAGACAGGGTCCACACCGGGGAGCTGTTTTTT.

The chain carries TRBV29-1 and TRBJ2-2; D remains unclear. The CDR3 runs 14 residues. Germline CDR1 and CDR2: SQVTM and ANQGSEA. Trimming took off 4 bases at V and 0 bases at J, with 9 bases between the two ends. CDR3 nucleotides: TGCAGCGTTGCCGGCGGTTCGAACACCGGGGAGCTGTTTTTT. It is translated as CSVAGGSNTGELFF.

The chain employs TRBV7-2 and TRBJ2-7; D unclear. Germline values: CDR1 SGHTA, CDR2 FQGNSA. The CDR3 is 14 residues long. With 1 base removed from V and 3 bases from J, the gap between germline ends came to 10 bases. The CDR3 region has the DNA TGTGCCAGCAGCTTAGAAGGCAGGCACTACGAGCAGTACTTC. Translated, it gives CASSLEGRHYEQYF.

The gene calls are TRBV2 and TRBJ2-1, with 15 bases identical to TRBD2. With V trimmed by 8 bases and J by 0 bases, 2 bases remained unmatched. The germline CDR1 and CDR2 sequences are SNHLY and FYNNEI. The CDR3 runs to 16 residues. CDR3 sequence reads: CASGTSGGSSYNEQFF. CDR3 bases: TGTGCCAGCGGGACTAGCGGGGGGAGCTCCTACAATGAGCAGTTCTTC.

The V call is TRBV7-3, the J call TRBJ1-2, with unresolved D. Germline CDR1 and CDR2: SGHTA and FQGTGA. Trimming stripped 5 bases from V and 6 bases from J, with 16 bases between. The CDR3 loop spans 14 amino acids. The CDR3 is CASSPIPGPDGYTF. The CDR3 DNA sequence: TGTGCCAGCAGCCCCATACCTGGCCCGGATGGCTACACCTTC. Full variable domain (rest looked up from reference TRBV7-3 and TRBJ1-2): GAGVSQTPSNKVTEKGKYVELRCDPISGHTALYWYRQSLGQGPEFLIYFQGTGAADDSGLPNDRFFAVRPEGSVSTLKIQRTERGDSAVYLCASSPIPGPDGYTFGSGTRLTVV.

The CDR3 loop reads CASSLTGGANVLTF. The CDR3 nucleotides are TGTGCCAGCAGCCTGACTGGGGGGGCCAACGTCCTGACTTTC. V usage is TRBV14 and J usage is TRBJ2-6; D remains ambiguous. Trimming cost V 4 bases and J 4 bases, with 8 bases left between them. This CDR3 comprises 14 residues. The germline V gene encodes CDR1 SGHDN and CDR2 FVKESK.

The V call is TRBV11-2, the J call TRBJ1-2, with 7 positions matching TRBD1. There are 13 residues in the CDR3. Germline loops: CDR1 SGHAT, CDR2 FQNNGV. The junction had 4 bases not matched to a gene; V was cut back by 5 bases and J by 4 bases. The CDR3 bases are TGTGCCAGCAGCCAAGGGGGCGGCTATGGCTACACCTTC. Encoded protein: CASSQGGGYGYTF.